These 32 T cell receptor delta chains were sequenced from one sample in a study of γδ T cells in repeated Plasmodium falciparum infection. TCRdb reanalyzed the multiplex PCR reads using CATT. There are 40,000 to 55,000 delta-chain clones in the sample; roughly 1.9% occur only once, and roughly a quarter lies in the top ten. Vgamma9/Vdelta2+ and Vdelta2-negative gammadelta T cells were flow-sorted from PBMC for bulk sequencing. Sequenced input: gamma-delta T cells from blood. The receptors here all came from a pool of human donors (malaria-infected and uninfected, not separated).

This clone was recorded at least ten times. A read error may explain this, as a much larger clone is one base away. The chain couples TRAV14/DV4 to TRDJ1, with 11 bases aligning to TRDD3. The CDR3 totals 19 residues. The junction had 16 bases not matched to a gene; V was cut back by 4 bases and J by 3 bases. CDR1 and CDR2 (germline): TSDPSYG, QGSYDQQN (reference sequence). The chain's CDR3 is CAMRVSSPIDWGIADKLIF. As DNA, the CDR3 is TGTGCAATGAGAGTGTCCAGCCCGATCGACTGGGGGATAGCCGATAAACTCATCTTT.

This clone was recorded at least ten times. The rearrangement links TRDV3 to TRDJ1, with TRDD3 matching over 9 bases. J lost 0 bases, V lost 2 bases, and 19 bases had no gene match. The length of the CDR3 is 19 residues. Germline V gives CDR1 TVYSNPD, CDR2 GDNSRS (reference sequence). The CDR3 loop reads CAFVLLPDTGGPYTDKLIF. The CDR3 DNA reads TGTGCCTTTGTCCTCCTACCTGACACTGGGGGACCTTACACCGATAAACTCATCTTT.

For this clone: The protein TCRdb lists belongs to a much larger clone and differs from this DNA's translation at residue 8, which points to a read error; the protein shown is made from the DNA. V usage is TRDV3 and J usage is TRDJ1; 13 bases line up with TRDD3. The J gene, not given by TCRdb, was assigned here from a germline match of the nucleotide sequence. Germline CDR1 reads TVYSNPD; CDR2 reads GDNSRS (reference sequence). V lost 2 bases to trimming and J lost 0 bases; unmatched junction nucleotides: 21. The CDR3 covers 21 residues. This chain's CDR3 is CAFSFLRVYWGIRSYTDKLIF. CDR3 nucleotides: TGTGCCTTTTCCTTCCTACGGGTATACTGGGGGATACGCTCGTACACCGATAAACTCATCTTT.

This clone is judged large. The sample carries other DNA sequences with the same CDR3. The chain links TRDV1 to TRDJ1, with no clear D. The CDR3 runs 13 residues. V dropped 0 bases and J dropped 7 bases, with 9 bases sitting between them. Germline CDR1 TSWWSYY, CDR2 QGS. The chain's CDR3 is CALGELYVGKLIF. CDR3 nucleotide sequence: TGTGCTCTTGGGGAACTCTACGTGGGTAAACTCATCTTT.

There are many counts of this clone. TCRdb attributes to this sequence the protein of a much larger clone, which differs from the DNA translation at residue 10; a read error is likely, and the protein displayed is translated from the DNA. The chain uses TRDV1 and TRDJ1, with D perhaps TRDD3 (6 bases). Germline CDR1 reads TSWWSYY; CDR2 reads QGS. With 1 base removed from V and 2 bases from J, the gap between germline ends came to 20 bases. CDR3 length: 18 residues. CDR3: CALGERGAGVLGTDKLIF. The CDR3 DNA sequence: TGTGCTCTTGGGGAACGTGGAGCGGGGGTACTGGGTACCGATAAACTCATCTTT.

This clone was recorded at least ten times. The protein TCRdb lists belongs to a much larger clone and differs from this DNA's translation at residue 11, which points to a read error; the protein shown is made from the DNA. CDR3 in amino acids: CALGEPPLPSPPVLELFF. The CDR3 coding sequence is TGTGCTCTTGGGGAACCCCCACTCCCCTCCCCGCCCGTCCTTGAACTCTTCTTT. The chain links TRDV1 to TRDJ2; D gene ambiguous. No J segment appears in TCRdb, so it was assigned here by matching the sequence to germline. The CDR3 loop spans 18 amino acids. V gave up 1 base and J gave up 12 bases, with 27 bases separating them. The germline V gene has CDR1 TSWWSYY and CDR2 QGS.

This clone was observed a few times. This likely reflects a read error, since a far larger clone is one base away. Other DNA sequences within the sample encode an identical CDR3. The genes are TRDV1 and TRDJ1; 8 bases map to TRDD3. The CDR3 covers 26 residues. The germline V gene encodes CDR1 TSWWSYY and CDR2 QGS. CDR3 loop: CALAEHEVLSSTGGVIGFKPTDKLIF. For the CDR3, the DNA is TGTGCTCTTGCGGAACATGAAGTCCTATCTAGTACTGGGGGTGTTATTGGATTCAAGCCCACCGATAAACTCATCTTT.

On this clone: A far larger clone lies a single base away; this is likely a read error. The chain is built from TRDV1 and TRDJ3; TRDD3 matches at 7 bases. TCRdb leaves out the J gene; it was filled in here by matching the DNA to germline. CDR3 length equals 20 residues. CDR1 and CDR2 (germline): TSWWSYY, QGS. The CDR3 DNA reads as TGTGCTCTCGGGGAATCAACCTGGGGGGCCGAGACCTGGGACACCCGACAGATGTTTTTC. This translates into CALGESTWGAETWDTRQMFF.

This clone was found a few times. Only one base separates this from a far larger clonotype, so it likely reflects a read error. Within the sample, other DNA sequences also encode this same CDR3. The chain recombines TRDV1 with TRDJ1; TRDD3 matches at 11 bases. Here the J gene was assigned by germline matching of the DNA, as TCRdb has none. The CDR3 contains 21 residues. Germline-derived CDR1 and CDR2 are TSWWSYY and QGS. The chain's CDR3 is CALGDPSPYWGIGSRLDKLIF. The CDR3 region has the DNA TGTGCTCTGGGGGATCCTTCCCCATACTGGGGGATAGGTAGTCGACTCGATAAACTCATCTTT.

The sample holds a few counts of this clone. A far larger clone is a single base away, which makes a read error likely. At the DNA level, this CDR3 is encoded by other sequences in the same sample as well. V and J are TRDV1 and TRDJ1; 11 positions match TRDD3. The J gene is absent in TCRdb and was assigned here via DNA matching to germline. The CDR3 is 26 residues long. Germline CDR1 TSWWSYY, CDR2 QGS. In nucleotides, the CDR3 is TGTGCACTTGGGGAGTCTTTTACCTTCCTACAAGCCCCATACTGGGGGATAGACCAGAACACCGATAAACTCATCTTT. Translated: CALGESFTFLQAPYWGIDQNTDKLIF.

This clone showed up just a few times. TCRdb's entry gives the protein of a much larger clone, which mismatches this DNA's translation at residue 9, likely from a read error; the protein reported here is translated from the DNA. The gene calls are TRDV1 and TRDJ1, with 8 positions matching TRDD3. TCRdb offers no J gene call, so here the DNA was matched to germline to obtain one. Germline V gene data show CDR1 as TSWWSYY and CDR2 as QGS. The CDR3 extends over 17 amino acids. With V trimmed by 4 bases and J by 6 bases, 16 bases remained unmatched. The CDR3 here is CALGVLLGGTFPYKLIF. The CDR3 DNA is TGTGCTCTTGGGGTTCTACTGGGGGGTACGTTTCCGTATAAACTCATCTTT.

This clone has a count of ten or more. TCRdb's listed protein matches a much larger clone and diverges from this DNA's translation at residue 13, likely through a read error; the protein shown comes from the DNA. The gene calls are TRDV3 and TRDJ1; 9 nucleotides agree with TRDD2. Germline V gene lookup returns CDR1 TVYSNPD and CDR2 GDNSRS (reference sequence). Unmatched junction bases numbered 21, after V lost 1 base and J lost 3 bases. The CDR3 loop spans 19 amino acids. CDR3 loop: CAFKEGPESLPTGSDKLIF. CDR3 coding DNA: TGTGCCTTTAAAGAAGGGCCCGAGAGCCTTCCTACGGGGTCCGATAAACTCATCTTT.

This clone showed up just a few times. The translation of this DNA and the TCRdb protein of a much larger clone differ at residue 4, probably owing to a read error; the protein shown here is translated from the DNA. The V call is TRDV3, the J call TRDJ1; a weak D match, TRDD2 (6 bases). In the absence of a J gene in TCRdb, the DNA was matched to germline to assign it here. The germline gives CDR1 TVYSNPD, CDR2 GDNSRS (reference sequence). The CDR3 covers 14 residues. Between the trimmed V and J ends, which lost 3 bases and 2 bases, there was a span of 16 bases. The chain's CDR3 is CAFLLPPNTDKLIF. The CDR3 DNA sequence: TGTGCCTTCCTCCTTCCCCCGAATACCGATAAACTCATCTTT.

This clone was observed many times. This chain connects TRDV1 to TRDJ1; D not certain. CDR3 length: 19 residues. Germline assignment: CDR1 TSWWSYY and CDR2 QGS. The V end lost 3 bases, the J end lost 3 bases, and 26 bases lay between the germline ends. CDR3 DNA sequence: TGTGCTCTTGGGGACTCAATTTCCCGTCACAAAGTTCGCGCCGATAAACTCATCTTT. Translated: CALGDSISRHKVRADKLIF.

On this clone itself: Since a far larger clone is one base different, this is likely a read error. Other DNA sequences in the sample encode the same CDR3. CDR3 protein: CALGDPSYAVLGVIYTDKLIF. CDR3 nucleotide sequence: TGTGCTCTTGGGGATCCTTCCTACGCCGTACTGGGGGTCATATACACCGATAAACTCATCTTT. V and J are TRDV1 and TRDJ1; D is possibly TRDD2 (9 bases). TCRdb records no J gene; here it was assigned by comparing the DNA to germline. The V end lost 3 bases, the J end lost 0 bases, and 29 bases lay between the germline ends. CDR1 is TSWWSYY and CDR2 is QGS in the germline V gene. The CDR3 extends over 21 amino acids.

This clone appeared a few times. TCRdb's protein for this DNA is that of a much larger clone and differs from the translation at residue 6, likely a read error; the protein shown is the DNA translation. The V call is TRDV2, the J call TRDJ2; TRDD3 aligns across 9 bases. The J gene is not listed in TCRdb, so it was assigned here from a DNA match to germline. The CDR3 runs 15 residues. The V segment lost 2 bases and the J segment 4 bases; nucleotides outside the gene matches: 4. CDR1 and CDR2 (germline): GEAIGNYY, EKD. CDR3 nucleotides: TGTGCCTGTGACAGCGCACTGGGGGAGACAGCACAACTCTTCTTT. Its translation: CACDSALGETAQLFF.

With respect to this clone: It is likely a read error: a sequence one base away is far more abundant. Other DNA variants within this sample encode the same CDR3. The chain recombines TRDV1 with TRDJ1, with 12 bases identical to TRDD3. TCRdb records no J gene; here it was assigned by comparing the DNA to germline. The CDR3 sequence is 26 residues long. Germline V gene data show CDR1 as TSWWSYY and CDR2 as QGS. This CDR3 reads CALGELPQEDFLRSIWGIRETDKLIF. CDR3 DNA sequence: TGTGCTCTCGGGGAACTTCCCCAGGAGGATTTCCTACGAAGCATCTGGGGGATACGCGAGACCGATAAACTCATCTTT.

This clone was found a few times. TCRdb's protein, taken from a much larger clone, differs from this DNA's translation at residue 12, likely owing to a read error; the protein displayed comes from the DNA. J is TRDJ1 and V is TRDV1; no clear D. Since TCRdb gives no J gene, matching the DNA to germline was used here to assign it. The CDR3 length is 15 residues. Germline V gives CDR1 TSWWSYY, CDR2 QGS. CDR3: CALGELRSITDELIF. In DNA, the CDR3 is TGTGCTCTTGGGGAACTAAGGTCTATCACCGATGAACTCATCTTT.

Details on this clone: This DNA's translation differs at residue 10 from TCRdb's protein, which comes from a much larger clone; a read error is likely, and the protein shown is translated from the DNA. V and J are TRDV3 and TRDJ1; 7 bases are shared with TRDD2. TCRdb lists no J gene, so it was determined here by aligning the DNA to germline. V was pared by 3 bases and J by 4 bases, with 20 bases of the junction left unmatched. The V gene's germline CDR1 is TVYSNPD and CDR2 GDNSRS (reference sequence). The CDR3 is made up of 17 amino acids. CDR3 nucleotides: TGTGCCTTAATTTCCTTCCTGCCGGCTAGGGGCCTCGATAAACTCATCTTT. Residues: CALISFLPARGLDKLIF.

This clone occurred many times. The TCRdb protein, from a much larger clone, departs from this DNA's translation at residue 7, likely by read error; the protein shown derives from the DNA. The chain combines TRDV2 with TRDJ1; either TRDD2 or TRDD3 may supply D (5 bases each). The J gene, left out of TCRdb, was set here by checking the DNA against germline. V was cut by 0 bases and J by 2 bases, with 21 bases left in between. The CDR3 extends over 18 amino acids. Germline CDR1 and CDR2: GEAIGNYY and EKD. The CDR3 reads CACDTVPGALRSTDKLIF. In DNA, the CDR3 is TGTGCCTGTGACACCGTACCGGGGGCCCTACGAAGTACCGATAAACTCATCTTT.

About this clone itself: The protein that TCRdb holds for this DNA derives from a much larger clone and differs from the translated DNA at residue 14, which likely indicates a read error; the protein shown here is translated from the DNA. The V call is TRDV1, the J call TRDJ1; D is unresolved. No J gene is reported in TCRdb; it was inferred here by comparing the DNA with germline. The CDR3 extends over 22 amino acids. V shed 0 bases and J shed 5 bases, with 34 bases lying between them. Germline V CDR1 and CDR2: TSWWSYY, QGS. CDR3 in amino acids: CALGELKAHLLRLWLLRDKLIF. For the CDR3, the DNA is TGTGCTCTTGGGGAACTAAAAGCCCATCTACTTAGACTGTGGTTGTTAAGAGATAAACTCATCTTT.

Concerning this clone itself: A far larger clone lies a single base away; this is likely a read error. The same CDR3 can be traced to other DNA sequences in this sample. The rearrangement uses TRDV3 and TRDJ1; the match to TRDD3 covers 8 bases. The J gene was not available in TCRdb and was assigned here by matching the DNA to germline segments. This CDR3 spans 15 amino acids. CDR1 TVYSNPD and CDR2 GDNSRS come from the germline V gene (reference sequence). The V and J ends lost 3 bases and 0 bases, in that order; junction bases with no gene match: 9. In nucleotides, the CDR3 is TGTGCCTTCCAAGGCTGGGGGAGGTACACCGATAAACTCATCTTT. Translated: CAFQGWGRYTDKLIF.

As regards this clone: A read error is the likely source, as a far larger clone sits one nucleotide away. This CDR3 is also generated by other DNA sequences in the sample. V usage is TRDV2 and J usage is TRDJ1, with unresolved D. The J gene comes from matching the DNA to germline here; TCRdb lacks it. Looked up from germline, CDR1 is GEAIGNYY and CDR2 is EKD. The CDR3 has 13 amino acids. The CDR3 is CACDPMNTDKLIF. The CDR3 bases are TGTGCCTGTGACCCCATGAACACCGACAAACTCATCTTT.

Details on this clone: TCRdb attributes to this sequence the protein of a much larger clone, which differs from the DNA translation at residue 5; a read error is likely, and the protein displayed is translated from the DNA. This chain uses TRDV1 with TRDJ3; 9 bases align to TRDD3. The J gene comes from matching the DNA to germline here; TCRdb lacks it. Germline CDR1 and CDR2: TSWWSYY and QGS. The CDR3 runs to 26 residues. The CDR3 DNA reads TGTGCTCTTGGGAAACTCAACCCCCCTACGTTGGAAGTCTGGGGGATTAGCTCCTGGGACACCCGACAGATGTTTTTC. It yields the protein CALGKLNPPTLEVWGISSWDTRQMFF.

This clone was seen ten or more times. The chain is built from TRDV2 and TRDJ1; D unresolved. This CDR3 is 16 amino acids long. V was pared by 0 bases and J by 0 bases, with 13 bases between. Per germline, CDR1 GEAIGNYY and CDR2 EKD. CDR3 protein: CACDTLLSRNTDKLIF. In DNA form, the CDR3 reads TGTGCCTGTGACACCCTCCTTTCCCGTAACACCGATAAACTCATCTTT.

This chain joins TRDV1 and TRDJ1, with 13 positions matching TRDD3. Because TCRdb records no J gene, it was assigned here through a match of the DNA to germline. Germline V gene lookup returns CDR1 TSWWSYY and CDR2 QGS. With V trimmed by 2 bases and J by 0 bases, 27 bases remained unmatched. The CDR3 is 25 amino acids. The CDR3 loop is CALGEAVGTVKTPYWGIRDTDKLIF. DNA for the CDR3: TGTGCTCTTGGGGAAGCGGTAGGAACGGTCAAAACTCCGTACTGGGGGATACGCGACACCGATAAACTCATCTTT.

There are many counts of this clone. TCRdb's listed protein matches a much larger clone and diverges from this DNA's translation at residue 14, likely through a read error; the protein shown comes from the DNA. The V gene is TRDV3, the J gene TRDJ1; 9 nucleotides align to TRDD3. Here the J gene was assigned by germline matching of the DNA, as TCRdb has none. Germline V gives CDR1 TVYSNPD, CDR2 GDNSRS (reference sequence). CDR3 size: 17 residues. CDR3 in amino acids: CAQRLRTGGPYTDRLIF. CDR3 bases: TGTGCTCAAAGGTTAAGGACTGGGGGACCCTACACCGATAGACTCATCTTT. The entire variable domain, with the rest obtained from reference TRDV3 and TRDJ1, is as follows: CDKVTQSSPDQTVASGSEVVLLCTYDTVYSNPDLFWYRIRPDYSFQFVFYGDNSRSEGADFTQGRFSVKHILTQKAFHLVISPVRTEDSATYYCAQRLRTGGPYTDRLIFGKGTRVTVEP.

As regards this clone: This DNA's translation differs at residue 27 from TCRdb's protein, which comes from a much larger clone; a read error is likely, and the protein shown is translated from the DNA. The V gene is TRDV1; the J gene was not called; TRDD3 is the table's D call and was not checked against the DNA. This CDR3 comprises 29 residues. From germline, CDR1 is TSWWSYY and CDR2 QGS. The CDR3 loop reads CALGELDTYSSYKWIYWGSRTKKTDKPIF. In DNA, the CDR3 is TGTGCTCTTGGGGAACTTGACACCTACTCTTCCTACAAGTGGATTTACTGGGGATCCCGTACAAAAAAAACCGATAAACCCATCTTT.

Comment on this clone: This may be a read error: a much more frequent sequence differs by one nucleotide. In nucleotides, the CDR3 is TGTGCTCGTGGGGAGCCCTACACCGATAAACTCATCTTT. Protein: CARGEPYTDKLIF. This sequence joins TRDV1 and TRDJ1, with D tentatively TRDD3 (5 bases). The CDR3 is made up of 13 amino acids. CDR1 is TSWWSYY and CDR2 is QGS in the germline V gene.

In this sample, this clone turned up a few times. Given a far larger clone just one base away, this is likely a sequencing read error. In the same sample, other DNA sequences code for this CDR3. V and J are TRAV38-2/DV8 and TRDJ1; 12 bases map to TRDD3. The J gene is not listed in TCRdb, so it was assigned here from a DNA match to germline. The trim removed 0 bases at V and 3 bases at J, leaving 33 bases unmatched. The CDR3 loop spans 26 amino acids. Germline CDR1 and CDR2: TSESDYY and QEAYKQQN. This CDR3 is CAYRSAWAHPLKDRYWGIPISDKLIF. The CDR3 DNA is TGTGCTTATAGGAGCGCGTGGGCCCATCCTCTCAAGGACCGGTACTGGGGGATACCAATCTCCGATAAACTCATCTTT.

This clone was counted many times. A far larger clone is only one base removed, so a read error is likely. Other nucleotide sequences in the sample specify the same CDR3. The gene calls are TRDV1 and TRDJ2; tentatively, D is TRDD2 or TRDD3 (6 bases each). Trimming cost V 4 bases and J 3 bases, with 30 bases left between them. CDR3 length: 21 residues. The germline V gene encodes CDR1 TSWWSYY and CDR2 QGS. The CDR3 DNA reads as TGTGCTCTTGGGGGCCGACTCCTACTGTTTGGGGGGCCGAAGGTGACAGCACAACTCTTCTTT. Protein product: CALGGRLLLFGGPKVTAQLFF.

About this clone: The protein TCRdb lists belongs to a much larger clone and differs from this DNA's translation at residue 4, which points to a read error; the protein shown is made from the DNA. CDR3 amino acids: CAYTGSGSTPGRWWGLKLIF. The CDR3 DNA is TGTGCTTATACAGGCAGCGGGAGTACTCCCGGCCGGTGGTGGGGCCTTAAACTCATCTTT. V and J are TRAV38-2/DV8 and TRDJ1, with TRDD3 as a possible D gene (5 bases). The V gene lost 6 bases and the J gene lost 7 bases, with 37 bases spanning the gap. The CDR3 has 20 residues. Germline V CDR1 and CDR2: TSESDYY, QEAYKQQN.